This TCR beta chain stems from a study of control samples from healthy donors and cancer patients. Sequencing used immunoSEQ multiplex PCR; TCRdb keeps in-frame clones, though not all of them. The data show about 170,000 clones, approximately 92% seen once. CDR3 length: 16 amino acids. Trimming took 5 bases from V and 1 from J; bases not matched to a gene: 7. Looked up from germline, CDR1 is SGHTA and CDR2 is FQGNSA. Sequencing was done on a sample of blood. This receptor was identified in a woman aged 60-75 years in good health. The chain recombines TRBV7-2 with TRBJ2-3, with 9 bases matching TRBD2. For the CDR3, the DNA is TGTGCCAGCAGCCTGGGACTAGCAGGCCGCACAGATACGCAGTATTTT. This gives the protein CASSLGLAGRTDTQYF.